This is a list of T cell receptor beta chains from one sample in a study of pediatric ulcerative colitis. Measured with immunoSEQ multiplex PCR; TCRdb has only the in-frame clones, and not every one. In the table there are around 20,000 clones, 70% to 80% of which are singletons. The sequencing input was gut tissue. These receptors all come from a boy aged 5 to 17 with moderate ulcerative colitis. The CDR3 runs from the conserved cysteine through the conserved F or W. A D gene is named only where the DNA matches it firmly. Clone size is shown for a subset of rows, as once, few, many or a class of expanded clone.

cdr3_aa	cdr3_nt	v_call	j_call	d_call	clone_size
CAWNVRSYEQYF	TGTGCCTGGAACGTCCGATCCTACGAGCAGTACTTC	TRBV30	TRBJ2-7	.	.
CSVVQNTEAFF	TGCAGCGTTGTACAAAACACTGAAGCTTTCTTT	TRBV29-1	TRBJ1-1	.	.
CASGLQGVRGELFF	TGTGCTAGTGGTTTACAGGGGGTAAGGGGGGAGCTGTTTTTT	TRBV12-5	TRBJ2-2	TRBD1	.
CASRGLTNEKLFF	TGCGCCAGCAGGGGTTTAACTAATGAAAAACTGTTTTTT	TRBV10-2	TRBJ1-4	.	few
CASSDGGSTDTQYF	TGTGCCAGCAGTGACGGAGGGAGCACAGATACGCAGTATTTT	TRBV6-1	TRBJ2-3	.	.
CASSLTGNQETQYF	TGTGCCAGCAGCCTGACAGGCAACCAAGAGACCCAGTACTTC	TRBV4-2	TRBJ2-5	.	.
CASSQELGGQGNQPQHF	TGCGCCAGCAGCCAAGAGCTAGGGGGACAGGGTAATCAGCCCCAGCATTTT	TRBV4-1	TRBJ1-5	TRBD1	.
CASILGDTSYEQYF	TGTGCCAGCATACTTGGCGATACTTCCTACGAGCAGTACTTC	TRBV2	TRBJ2-7	.	.
CASSPTPSHSYTF	TGTGCCAGCAGCCCCACCCCTTCCCATAGCTACACCTTC	TRBV14	TRBJ1-2	.	.
CAISGGETQYF	TGTGCCATCTCTGGAGGGGAGACCCAGTACTTC	TRBV10-3	TRBJ2-5	.	.
CASNGGPQPQHF	TGTGCCAGTAATGGGGGGCCTCAGCCCCAGCATTTT	TRBV27	TRBJ1-5	.	.
CASSQAVGRINYGYTF	TGCGCCAGCAGCCAGGCAGTAGGGAGAATTAACTATGGCTACACCTTC	TRBV4-1	TRBJ1-2	.	.
CASSVEQGREKLFF	TGTGCCAGCAGCGTAGAACAGGGGCGTGAAAAACTGTTTTTT	TRBV9	TRBJ1-4	TRBD1	.
CASSNVQGDYGYTF	TGCGCCAGCAGCAACGTACAGGGAGACTATGGCTACACCTTC	TRBV5-1	TRBJ1-2	.	few
CASSSRGWVVELSNEQFF	TGTGCCAGCAGCTCCAGGGGTTGGGTCGTCGAATTGTCGAATGAGCAGTTCTTC	TRBV5-6	TRBJ2-1	.	.
CASVNNRVNTEAFF	TGTGCCAGTGTAAACAACAGGGTGAACACTGAAGCTTTCTTT	TRBV19	TRBJ1-1	.	.
CASDIRGGSTDTQYF	TGTGCCAGCGATATTCGCGGGGGAAGCACAGATACGCAGTATTTT	TRBV7-8	TRBJ2-3	TRBD2	.
CASSPVAGTHEQYF	TGTGCCAGCAGCCCCGTTGCAGGGACCCACGAGCAGTACTTC	TRBV5-6	TRBJ2-7	.	.
CSVEMTDGYTF	TGCAGCGTTGAAATGACAGATGGCTACACCTTC	TRBV29-1	TRBJ1-2	.	.
CASNLSLAAHLTGELFF	TGCGCCAGCAACCTGTCCCTAGCGGCTCACCTCACCGGGGAGCTGTTTTTT	TRBV10-1	TRBJ2-2	TRBD2	.
CASSAPGQGIPKLFF	TGTGCCAGCAGTGCCCCGGGACAGGGGATACCAAAACTGTTTTTT	TRBV25-1	TRBJ1-4	TRBD1	.
CAISANQETQYF	TGTGCCATCAGCGCGAACCAAGAGACCCAGTACTTC	TRBV10-3	TRBJ2-5	.	.
CASSRGLSEAFF	TGTGCCAGCAGCAGGGGGTTGAGTGAAGCTTTCTTT	TRBV6-5	TRBJ1-1	TRBD1	.
CASSPPPAGATEAFF	TGTGCCAGCAGCCCCCCCCCGGCTGGGGCCACTGAAGCTTTCTTT	TRBV9	TRBJ1-1	.	.
CASSFWEIRTDTQYF	TGTGCCAGCAGTTTTTGGGAAATACGCACAGATACGCAGTATTTT	TRBV27	TRBJ2-3	.	.
CAWKGYMSNNEQFF	TGTGCCTGGAAGGGTTACATGTCGAACAATGAGCAGTTCTTC	TRBV30	TRBJ2-1	.	.
CASSRQDSSYNEQFF	TGTGCCAGCAGCCGACAGGATAGCTCCTACAATGAGCAGTTCTTC	TRBV13	TRBJ2-1	.	.
CASSASPSTEAFF	TGTGCCAGCAGCGCGAGCCCCAGCACTGAAGCTTTCTTT	TRBV5-5	TRBJ1-1	.	.
CASSPDSPGETQYF	TGTGCCAGCAGCCCGGACAGCCCCGGAGAGACCCAGTACTTC	TRBV5-4	TRBJ2-5	.	.
CASSLLQGPRFINEQFF	TGTGCCAGTAGTCTCTTACAGGGGCCTCGATTTATCAATGAGCAGTTCTTC	TRBV19	TRBJ2-1	TRBD1	.
CSARDVREQYF	TGCAGTGCTAGAGATGTCCGCGAGCAGTACTTC	TRBV20-1	TRBJ2-7	.	.
CASSIRTGGPRLEQYF	TGTGCCAGCAGCATAAGGACAGGGGGCCCCCGACTAGAGCAGTACTTC	TRBV21-1	TRBJ2-7	.	.
CASSQDVTGGGETQYF	TGCGCCAGCAGCCAAGATGTGACGGGAGGTGGGGAGACCCAGTACTTC	TRBV4-3	TRBJ2-5	TRBD2	.
CASSPSSYNEQFF	TGTGCCAGCAGCCCGAGCTCCTACAATGAGCAGTTCTTC	TRBV6-6	TRBJ2-1	.	few
CASSPIIPGPQYRNTEAFF	TGTGCCAGCTCACCAATTATCCCAGGGCCTCAATACAGGAACACTGAAGCTTTCTTT	TRBV18	TRBJ1-1	.	few
CATSSRALGNQPQHF	TGTGCCACCAGCAGCAGGGCCCTTGGCAATCAGCCCCAGCATTTT	TRBV15	TRBJ1-5	.	.
CASSRQENTEAFF	TGTGCCAGCAGCCGACAGGAGAACACTGAAGCTTTCTTT	TRBV27	TRBJ1-1	.	.
CASSQGPTTARGYTF	TGCGCCAGCAGCCAAGGTCCGACAACTGCTCGCGGCTACACCTTC	TRBV4-3	TRBJ1-2	.	.
CASSPTSGVGETQYF	TGTGCCAGCAGCCCTACCTCGGGGGTTGGGGAGACCCAGTACTTC	TRBV7-9	TRBJ2-5	.	few
CASSQDRTVYGYTF	TGCGCCAGCAGTCAAGACAGGACAGTCTATGGCTACACCTTC	TRBV23-1	TRBJ1-2	.	few
CASSSSGTGGDYGYTF	TGCGCCAGCAGCTCCTCCGGGACAGGGGGCGACTATGGCTACACCTTC	TRBV5-1	TRBJ1-2	TRBD1	once
CASRYTGTGTSSEQYF	TGTGCCAGCCGGTATACCGGGACAGGGACGTCTTCCGAGCAGTACTTC	TRBV25-1	TRBJ2-7	TRBD1	.
CASSLEVPSYEQYF	TGTGCCAGCAGCTTAGAGGTACCCTCCTACGAGCAGTACTTC	TRBV7-6	TRBJ2-7	.	.
CAWSPGRPVNYGYTF	TGTGCCTGGAGTCCGGGACGCCCGGTTAACTATGGCTACACCTTC	TRBV30	TRBJ1-2	.	.
CASSLPPRDTQYF	TGTGCCAGCAGCTTGCCCCCTCGAGATACGCAGTATTTT	TRBV5-4	TRBJ2-3	.	.
CASSQRQEPNYGYTF	TGCGCCAGCAGCCAAAGGCAGGAGCCAAACTATGGCTACACCTTC	TRBV4-1	TRBJ1-2	.	.
CASSARGTNEKLFF	TGCGCCAGCAGCGCACGGGGAACTAATGAAAAACTGTTTTTT	TRBV5-1	TRBJ1-4	.	.
CASSVGQVNTDTQYF	TGTGCCAGCAGCGTCGGACAGGTTAACACAGATACGCAGTATTTT	TRBV9	TRBJ2-3	TRBD1	.
CASLGQGNTEAFF	TGTGCCAGCTTGGGGCAGGGGAACACTGAAGCTTTCTTT	TRBV6-1	TRBJ1-1	.	.
CASSLGSESGNYGYTF	TGCGCCAGCAGCTTGGGTTCCGAATCGGGAAACTATGGCTACACCTTC	TRBV5-1	TRBJ1-2	.	once
CASSWGRQPQHF	TGTGCCAGCAGCTGGGGGAGGCAGCCCCAGCATTTT	TRBV7-2	TRBJ1-5	.	.
CASRGSSSTDTQYF	TGTGCCAGCAGGGGGTCTTCTAGCACAGATACGCAGTATTTT	TRBV2	TRBJ2-3	.	.
CASSVATGSWGYTF	TGTGCCAGCAGCGTAGCTACAGGGAGCTGGGGCTACACCTTC	TRBV9	TRBJ1-2	.	.
CASSEDSLSYNEQFF	TGCGCCAGCAGTGAGGACAGTCTCTCCTACAATGAGCAGTTCTTC	TRBV10-1	TRBJ2-1	.	.